The clone carrying this T cell receptor (beta chain) was seen a handful of times. This entry belongs to a study of CD8+ T cells in alopecia areata. Study background: Oral tofacitinib, 5 to 10 mg twice daily, was given in an open-label trial. The study gave tofacitinib for 6 to 18 months, then 6 months off drug.

It was from alopecia areata patients that lesional scalp punch biopsies and peripheral blood were collected. Following RNA extraction, reverse transcription yielded cDNA that acted as the sequencing template. TCRdb's copy holds only in-frame clones and misses some; the assay was immunoSEQ multiplex PCR. The sample lists approximately 180,000 clones; 63% were seen once. Sequencing was performed on CD4+ T cells sorted from blood, taken at week 0. The receptor's source is a human donor with alopecia areata.

The CDR3 region is CASSFDRGPYGYTF. The CDR3 DNA sequence: TGTGCCAGCAGTTTCGACAGGGGGCCTTATGGCTACACCTTC. The chain uses TRBV28 and TRBJ1-2, with 10 bases lining up with TRBD1. Germline V gives CDR1 MDHEN, CDR2 SYDVKM. This CDR3 is built from 14 residues. With 3 bases clipped from V and 5 bases from J, the junction kept 3 bases outside the gene matches.